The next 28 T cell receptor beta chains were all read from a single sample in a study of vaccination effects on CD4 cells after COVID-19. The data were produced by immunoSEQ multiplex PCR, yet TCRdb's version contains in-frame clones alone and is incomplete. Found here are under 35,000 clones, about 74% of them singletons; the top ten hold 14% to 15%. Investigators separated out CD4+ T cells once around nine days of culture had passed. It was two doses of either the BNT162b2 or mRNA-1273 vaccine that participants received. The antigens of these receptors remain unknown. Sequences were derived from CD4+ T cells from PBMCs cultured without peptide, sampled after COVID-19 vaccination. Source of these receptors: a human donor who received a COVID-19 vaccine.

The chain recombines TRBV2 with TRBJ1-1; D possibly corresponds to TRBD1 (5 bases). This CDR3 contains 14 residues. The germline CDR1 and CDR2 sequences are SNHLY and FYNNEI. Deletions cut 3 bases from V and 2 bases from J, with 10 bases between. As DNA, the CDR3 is TGTGCCAGCAGTGATGTCCAGGGAAACACTGAAGCTTTCTTT. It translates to CASSDVQGNTEAFF.

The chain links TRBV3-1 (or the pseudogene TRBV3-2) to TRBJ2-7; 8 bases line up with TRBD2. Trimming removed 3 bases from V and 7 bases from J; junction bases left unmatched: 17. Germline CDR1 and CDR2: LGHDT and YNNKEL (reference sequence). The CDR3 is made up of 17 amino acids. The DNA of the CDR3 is TGTGCCAGCAGCCATGACGGCGGGGGGAGGCTACGTCGTGAGCAGTACTTC. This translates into CASSHDGGGRLRREQYF.

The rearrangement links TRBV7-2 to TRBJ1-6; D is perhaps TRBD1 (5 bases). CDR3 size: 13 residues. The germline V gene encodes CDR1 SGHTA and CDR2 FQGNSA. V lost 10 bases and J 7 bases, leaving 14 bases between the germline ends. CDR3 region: CATRRRGNSPLHF. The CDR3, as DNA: TGTGCCACCCGGCGAAGGGGAAATTCACCCCTCCACTTT.

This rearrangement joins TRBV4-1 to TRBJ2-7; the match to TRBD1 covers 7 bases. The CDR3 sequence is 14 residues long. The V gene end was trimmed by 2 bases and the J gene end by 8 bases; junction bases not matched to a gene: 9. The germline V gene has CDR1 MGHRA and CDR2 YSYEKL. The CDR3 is CASSQSRTGAKQYF. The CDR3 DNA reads TGCGCCAGCAGCCAAAGTCGAACAGGGGCGAAGCAGTACTTC.

CDR3 coding DNA: TGCAGCGTCCGTGGACGCTACCAAGAGACCCAGTACTTC. It yields the protein CSVRGRYQETQYF. The chain uses TRBV29-1 and TRBJ2-5, with D hard to call. The V and J ends lost 6 bases and 0 bases respectively, with 11 bases between them. CDR1 is SQVTM and CDR2 is ANQGSEA in the germline V gene. The CDR3 runs to 13 residues.

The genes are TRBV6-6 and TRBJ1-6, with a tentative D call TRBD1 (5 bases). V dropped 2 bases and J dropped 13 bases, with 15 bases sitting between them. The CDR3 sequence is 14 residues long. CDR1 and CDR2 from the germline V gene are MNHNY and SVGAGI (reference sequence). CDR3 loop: CASSYRADWGPLHF. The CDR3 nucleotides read TGTGCCAGCAGTTACAGGGCCGATTGGGGGCCCCTCCACTTT.

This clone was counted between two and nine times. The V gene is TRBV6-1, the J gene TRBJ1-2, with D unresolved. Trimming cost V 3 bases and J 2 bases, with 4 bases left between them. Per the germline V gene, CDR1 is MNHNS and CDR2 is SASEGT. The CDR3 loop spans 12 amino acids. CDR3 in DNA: TGTGCCAGCAGTGAGGGGAACTATGGCTACACCTTC. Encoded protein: CASSEGNYGYTF.

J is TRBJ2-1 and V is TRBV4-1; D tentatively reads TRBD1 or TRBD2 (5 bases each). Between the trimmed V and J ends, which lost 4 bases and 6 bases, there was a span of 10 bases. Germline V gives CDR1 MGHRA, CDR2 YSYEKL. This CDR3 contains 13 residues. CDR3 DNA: TGCGCCAGCAGCCTAGGGACCGTCAATGAGCAGTTCTTC. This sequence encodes CASSLGTVNEQFF.

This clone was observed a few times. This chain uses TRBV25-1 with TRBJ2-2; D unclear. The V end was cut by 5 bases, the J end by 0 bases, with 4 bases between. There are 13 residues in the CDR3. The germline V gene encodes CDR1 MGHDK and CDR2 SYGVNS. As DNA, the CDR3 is TGTGCCAGCAGTCAATCGAACACCGGGGAGCTGTTTTTT. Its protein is CASSQSNTGELFF.

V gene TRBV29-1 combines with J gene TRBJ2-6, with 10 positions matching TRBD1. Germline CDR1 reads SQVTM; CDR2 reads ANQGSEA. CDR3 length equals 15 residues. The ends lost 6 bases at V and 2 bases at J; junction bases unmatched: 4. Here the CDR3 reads CSVRGQGTGANVLTF. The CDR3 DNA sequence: TGCAGCGTCCGGGGACAGGGGACTGGGGCCAACGTCCTGACTTTC. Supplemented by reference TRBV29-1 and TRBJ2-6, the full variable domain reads SAVISQKPSRDICQRGTSLTIQCQVDSQVTMMFWYRQQPGQSLTLIATANQGSEATYESGFVIDKFPISRPNLTFSTLTVSNMSPEDSSIYLCSVRGQGTGANVLTFGAGSRLTVL.

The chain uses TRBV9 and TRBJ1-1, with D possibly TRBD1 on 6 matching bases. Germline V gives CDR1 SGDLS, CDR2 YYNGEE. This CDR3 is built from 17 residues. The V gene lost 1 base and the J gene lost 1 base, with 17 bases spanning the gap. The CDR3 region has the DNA TGTGCCAGCAGCGTAAACCCCGGAAGGGGGTCGAACACTGAAGCTTTCTTT. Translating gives CASSVNPGRGSNTEAFF.

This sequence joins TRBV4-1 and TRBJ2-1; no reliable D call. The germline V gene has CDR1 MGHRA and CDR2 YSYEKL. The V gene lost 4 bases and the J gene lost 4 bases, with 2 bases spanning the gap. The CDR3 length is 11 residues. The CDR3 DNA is TGCGCCAGCAGCCGGTACAATGAGCAGTTCTTC. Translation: CASSRYNEQFF.

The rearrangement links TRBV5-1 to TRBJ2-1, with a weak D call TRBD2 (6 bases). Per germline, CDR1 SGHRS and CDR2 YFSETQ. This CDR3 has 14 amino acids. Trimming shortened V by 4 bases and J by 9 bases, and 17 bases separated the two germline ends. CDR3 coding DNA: TGCGCCAGCAGCCTTGACCTACTAGCTCGTGAGCAGTTCTTC. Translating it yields CASSLDLLAREQFF. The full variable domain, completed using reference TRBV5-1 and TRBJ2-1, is KAGVTQTPRYLIKTRGQQVTLSCSPISGHRSVSWYQQTPGQGLQFLFEYFSETQRNKGNFPGRFSGRQFSNSRSEMNVSTLELGDSALYLCASSLDLLAREQFFGPGTRLTVL.

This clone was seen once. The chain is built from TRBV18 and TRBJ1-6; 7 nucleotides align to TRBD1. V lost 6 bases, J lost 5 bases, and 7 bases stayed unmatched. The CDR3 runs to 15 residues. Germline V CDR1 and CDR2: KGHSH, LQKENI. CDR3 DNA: TGTGCCAGCTCCGTGACGGGACAGAATAATTCACCCCTCCACTTT. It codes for CASSVTGQNNSPLHF. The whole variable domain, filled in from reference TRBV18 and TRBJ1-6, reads NAGVMQNPRHLVRRRGQEARLRCSPMKGHSHVYWYRQLPEEGLKFMVYLQKENIIDESGMPKERFSAEFPKEGPSILRIQQVVRGDSAAYFCASSVTGQNNSPLHFGNGTRLTVT.

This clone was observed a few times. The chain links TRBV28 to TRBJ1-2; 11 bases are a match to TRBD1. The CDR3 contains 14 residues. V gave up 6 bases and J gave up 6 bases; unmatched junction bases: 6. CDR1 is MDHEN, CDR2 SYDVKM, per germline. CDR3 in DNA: TGTGCCAGCAGCCATCGGGACAGGGGGAATGGCTACACCTTC. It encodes CASSHRDRGNGYTF.

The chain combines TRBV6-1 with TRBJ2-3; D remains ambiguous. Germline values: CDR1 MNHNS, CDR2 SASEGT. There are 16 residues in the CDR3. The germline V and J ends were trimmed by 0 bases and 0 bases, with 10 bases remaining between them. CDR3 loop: CASSEARYSSTDTQYF. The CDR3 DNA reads TGTGCCAGCAGTGAAGCTCGATATTCTAGCACAGATACGCAGTATTTT.

The CDR3 bases are TGTGCCAGTAGTATACGGGACAGGGGGCACGCAGATACGCAGTATTTT. Translated: CASSIRDRGHADTQYF. The rearrangement uses TRBV19 and TRBJ2-3; 12 bases are shared with TRBD1. The CDR3 consists of 16 residues. The ends lost 2 bases at V and 4 bases at J; junction bases unmatched: 4. CDR1 is LNHDA, CDR2 SQIVND, per germline (reference sequence).

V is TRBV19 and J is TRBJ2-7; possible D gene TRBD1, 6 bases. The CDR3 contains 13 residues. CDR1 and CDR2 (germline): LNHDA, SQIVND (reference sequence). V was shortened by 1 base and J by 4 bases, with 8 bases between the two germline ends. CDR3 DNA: TGTGCCAGTAGTATAGGCAGGGGTTACGAGCAGTACTTC. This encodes CASSIGRGYEQYF.

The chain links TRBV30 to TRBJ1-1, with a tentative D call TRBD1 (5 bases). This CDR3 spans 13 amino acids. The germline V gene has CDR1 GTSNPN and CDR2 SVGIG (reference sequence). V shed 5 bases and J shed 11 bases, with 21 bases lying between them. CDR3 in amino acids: CAWGWRRGKGAFF. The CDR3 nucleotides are TGTGCCTGGGGTTGGAGAAGGGGCAAGGGGGCTTTCTTT.

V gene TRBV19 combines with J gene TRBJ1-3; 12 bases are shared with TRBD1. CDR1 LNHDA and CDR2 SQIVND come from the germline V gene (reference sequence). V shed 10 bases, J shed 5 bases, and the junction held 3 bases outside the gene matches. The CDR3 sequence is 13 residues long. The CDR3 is CATRDRGRNTIYF. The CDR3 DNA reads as TGTGCCACCCGGGACAGGGGGCGAAACACCATATATTTT.

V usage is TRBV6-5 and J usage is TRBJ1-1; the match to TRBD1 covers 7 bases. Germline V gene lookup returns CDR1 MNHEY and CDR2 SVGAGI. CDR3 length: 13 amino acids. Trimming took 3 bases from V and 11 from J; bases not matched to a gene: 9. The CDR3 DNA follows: TGTGCCAGCAGTTATGCCGCGACAGGGTCGGCTTTCTTT. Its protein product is CASSYAATGSAFF.

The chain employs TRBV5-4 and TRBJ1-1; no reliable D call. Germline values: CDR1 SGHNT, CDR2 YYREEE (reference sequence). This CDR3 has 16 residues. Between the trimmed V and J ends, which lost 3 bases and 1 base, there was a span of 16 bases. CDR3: CASSSGGYGTNTEAFF. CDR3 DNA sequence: TGTGCCAGCAGCTCCGGAGGTTACGGTACGAACACTGAAGCTTTCTTT.

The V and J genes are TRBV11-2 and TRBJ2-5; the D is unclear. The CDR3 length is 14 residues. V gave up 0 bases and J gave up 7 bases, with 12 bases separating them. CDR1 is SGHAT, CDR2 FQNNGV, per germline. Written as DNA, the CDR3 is TGTGCCAGCAGCTTAGAGGCTCATCTTGGGACCCAGTACTTC. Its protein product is CASSLEAHLGTQYF.

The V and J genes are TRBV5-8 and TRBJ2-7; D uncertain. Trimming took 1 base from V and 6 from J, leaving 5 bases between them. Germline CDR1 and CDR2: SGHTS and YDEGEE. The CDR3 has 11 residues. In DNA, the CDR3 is TGTGCCAGCAGCTTGTTTTCCGAGCAGTACTTC. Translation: CASSLFSEQYF.

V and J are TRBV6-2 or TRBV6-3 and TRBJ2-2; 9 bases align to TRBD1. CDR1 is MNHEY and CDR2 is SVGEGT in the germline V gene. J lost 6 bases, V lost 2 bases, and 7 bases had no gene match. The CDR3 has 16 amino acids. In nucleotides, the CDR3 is TGTGCCAGCAGTTACGGGCGGACAGGGGCGGCCGGGGAGCTGTTTTTT. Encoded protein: CASSYGRTGAAGELFF.

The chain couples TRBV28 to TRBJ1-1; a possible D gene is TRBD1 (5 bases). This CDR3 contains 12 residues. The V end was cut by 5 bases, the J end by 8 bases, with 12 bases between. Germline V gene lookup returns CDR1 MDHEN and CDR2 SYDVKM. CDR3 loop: CASSVEGPEAFF. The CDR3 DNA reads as TGTGCCAGCAGTGTCGAGGGGCCCGAAGCTTTCTTT.

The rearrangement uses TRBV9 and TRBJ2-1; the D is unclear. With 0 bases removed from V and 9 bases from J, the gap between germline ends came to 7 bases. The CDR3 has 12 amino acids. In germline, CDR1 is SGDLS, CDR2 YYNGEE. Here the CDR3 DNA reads TGTGCCAGCAGCGTAGTCGGCGGTGAGCAGTTCTTC. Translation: CASSVVGGEQFF.

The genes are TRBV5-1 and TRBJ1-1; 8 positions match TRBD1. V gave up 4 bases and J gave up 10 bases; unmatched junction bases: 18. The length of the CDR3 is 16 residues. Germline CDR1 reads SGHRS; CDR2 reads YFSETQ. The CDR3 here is CASSPRSGGFLGGAFF. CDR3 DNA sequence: TGCGCCAGCAGCCCAAGGTCAGGGGGCTTCTTAGGGGGAGCTTTCTTT.